The clone carrying this TCR beta chain was seen at least ten times. The antigen is not known. This sample stems from a study of T cells in Graves' hyperthyroidism and ophthalmopathy. Findings and limits, study-wide: Most thyroid clonotypes that were expanded above 0.001 also turned up in blood.

Amplification targeted TCR beta CDR3 regions from RNA transcripts. RT-PCR in the first round (using the HTBI primer set) targeted the TCR CDR3. In TCRdb, the multiplex PCR reads were re-called with MiXCR into one record per CDR3 protein. The sample lists 450,000 to 600,000 distinct CDR3 sequences; about 20% were seen once. V dropped 3 bases and J dropped 5; count of bases not matched to a gene: 0. This CDR3 comprises 11 residues. Germline CDR1 is GTSNPN and CDR2 is SVGIG (reference sequence). This clonotype was obtained from a man in his forties with Graves' ophthalmopathy. The chain joins TRBV30 to TRBJ2-5, with 7 nucleotides matching TRBD1. The specimen sequenced was blood. CDR3 sequence reads: CAWRDRETQYF. The CDR3 DNA is TGTGCCTGGAGGGACAGGGAGACCCAGTACTTC.